Sequencing of this TCR beta chain was carried out in a study of blood T cell repertoires in COVID-19. Across the whole study: Sites across the United States, Italy and Spain contributed samples from acute and convalescent COVID-19.

The authors' processing: Quantification of nucleated cells was approximated via reference gene primer amplification. TCRdb keeps only in-frame clones here, not all; method: immunoSEQ multiplex PCR. That table gives V, J and clone size, and the DNA gave D and trimming. The sample holds about 99,000 clones, about 86% seen once. There are 13 residues in the CDR3. V lost 3 bases, J lost 3 bases, and 4 bases stayed unmatched. Germline V gene sequence: CDR1 DFQATT, CDR2 SNEGSKA (reference sequence). The chain links TRBV20-1 to TRBJ1-2, with TRBD1 identical over 7 bases. This TCR came from a woman aged 55-69 years in a cohort sampled during active or convalescent COVID-19. Sequences were obtained from peripheral blood. The CDR3 region has the DNA TGCAGTGCTAGTAAAACAGGGGACTATGGCTACACCTTC. This gives the protein CSASKTGDYGYTF.